The 15 T cell receptor beta chains presented below share a single source sample, sequenced in a study of T cells after posttransplantation cyclophosphamide. Profiling relied on immunoSEQ multiplex PCR, and the TCRdb table lists in-frame clones only, not all of them. Among approximately 10,000 clones listed, 75% to 85% were seen once. Methotrexate plus calcineurin inhibitor accompanied controls' myeloablative marrow transplants; sampling was 1 year later. This specimen consisted of PBMCs, obtained roughly 370 days after allogeneic stem cell transplant with calcineurin inhibitor and methotrexate. Receptors were obtained from a male patient between 25 and 39 years old who received an allogeneic stem cell transplant from an unrelated donor, was CMV-positive, and had acute GVHD only. Some T cells may be provided by the graft donor.

V is TRBV5-1 and J is TRBJ2-1; no clear D gene. Looked up from germline, CDR1 is SGHRS and CDR2 is YFSETQ. Trimming shortened V by 5 bases and J by 0 bases, and 9 bases separated the two germline ends. The CDR3 totals 14 residues. As DNA, the CDR3 is TGCGCCAGCAGTCCACAGAGCTCCTACAATGAGCAGTTCTTC. Protein: CASSPQSSYNEQFF.

The chain is built from TRBV28 and TRBJ1-1; 11 nucleotides agree with TRBD1. Germline V gene sequence: CDR1 MDHEN, CDR2 SYDVKM. The CDR3 runs 17 residues. V was clipped by 7 bases and J by 4 bases; unmatched bases: 14. CDR3 nucleotides: TGTGCCAGCATCGAGCGGGACAGGGGGTTTTGGGTCACTGAAGCTTTCTTT. It is translated as CASIERDRGFWVTEAFF.

This clone appeared once. The chain couples TRBV19 to TRBJ2-2; 7 bases fit TRBD1. This CDR3 region has 14 residues. With V trimmed by 7 bases and J by 5 bases, 7 bases remained unmatched. Per the germline V gene, CDR1 is LNHDA and CDR2 is SQIVND (reference sequence). CDR3 DNA: TGTGCCAGTATCGAGGCAGGGGGTACCGGGGAGCTGTTTTTT. This sequence encodes CASIEAGGTGELFF.

The rearrangement joins TRBV5-6 to TRBJ2-1; possibly TRBD2 for D (7 bases). Germline V gene sequence: CDR1 SGHDT, CDR2 YYEEEE. V shed 3 bases and J shed 0 bases, with 13 bases lying between them. CDR3 size: 16 residues. The CDR3 DNA reads TGTGCCAGCAGCTCGGGGGGCCCCCACTCCTACAATGAGCAGTTCTTC. Residues: CASSSGGPHSYNEQFF. The full variable domain, rest sourced from reference TRBV5-6 and TRBJ2-1, is DAGVTQSPTHLIKTRGQQVTLRCSPKSGHDTVSWYQQALGQGPQFIFQYYEEEERQRGNFPDRFSGHQFPNYSSELNVNALLLGDSALYLCASSSGGPHSYNEQFFGPGTRLTVL.

The V gene is TRBV2, the J gene TRBJ1-2; D gene ambiguous. The germline V gene encodes CDR1 SNHLY and CDR2 FYNNEI. Trimming left V 10 bases short and J 8 bases short, with 26 bases between. The length of the CDR3 is 15 residues. CDR3 in amino acids: CAKLFWAGGSMGYTF. CDR3 bases: TGTGCCAAACTCTTCTGGGCGGGCGGATCTATGGGCTACACCTTC.

The gene calls are TRBV19 and TRBJ2-7, with 7 bases matching TRBD2. J lost 0 bases, V lost 7 bases, and 3 bases had no gene match. The germline gives CDR1 LNHDA, CDR2 SQIVND (reference sequence). CDR3 size: 13 residues. Written as DNA, the CDR3 is TGTGCCAGTACCCCTAGCGGCTCCTACGAGCAGTACTTC. Amino acid sequence: CASTPSGSYEQYF.

The J gene is TRBJ1-2, the V gene TRBV10-2; 9 bases match TRBD1. Losses at the gene ends were 3 bases for V and 0 bases for J; bases not matched to a gene: 11. This CDR3 spans 18 amino acids. The germline V gene has CDR1 WSHSY and CDR2 SAAADI. The CDR3 DNA is TGCGCCAGCAGTGATCCATGGGGACAGGGATTAGCTAACTATGGCTACACCTTC. Amino acids: CASSDPWGQGLANYGYTF.

The rearrangement links TRBV4-2 to TRBJ1-5; 8 bases line up with TRBD1. Germline V gene sequence: CDR1 LGHNA, CDR2 YNFKEQ. The junction had 2 bases not matched to a gene; V was cut back by 0 bases and J by 1 base. CDR3 size: 16 residues. CDR3 sequence: CASSQDRGLSNQPQHF. The CDR3 DNA follows: TGTGCCAGCAGCCAAGACAGGGGGCTGAGCAATCAGCCCCAGCATTTT.

The chain has TRBV5-1 and TRBJ2-7, with 9 positions matching TRBD1. Germline V gene sequence: CDR1 SGHRS, CDR2 YFSETQ. CDR3 size: 13 residues. J lost 8 bases, V lost 6 bases, and 9 bases had no gene match. CDR3 in DNA: TGCGCCAGCAAGGGGACAGGGATCCTAAAGCAGTACTTC. Protein: CASKGTGILKQYF.

This clone came up a few times. This sequence joins TRBV5-1 and TRBJ2-1; 8 positions match TRBD1. J was trimmed by 2 bases and V by 6 bases; bases with no gene match: 4. The V gene's germline CDR1 is SGHRS and CDR2 YFSETQ. The CDR3 has 14 residues. The CDR3: CASTGQGPYNEQFF. The CDR3 coding sequence is TGCGCCAGCACCGGACAGGGACCCTACAATGAGCAGTTCTTC.

The chain combines TRBV7-2 with TRBJ1-1; 7 bases align to TRBD1. Unmatched junction bases numbered 9, after V lost 5 bases and J lost 3 bases. The CDR3 covers 15 residues. Per the germline V gene, CDR1 is SGHTA and CDR2 is FQGNSA. The CDR3: CASSVQGQPYTEAFF. CDR3 nucleotides: TGTGCCAGCAGCGTACAGGGACAGCCATACACTGAAGCTTTCTTT.

DNA for the CDR3: TGTGCCAGCAGCTTGCTGACTAGCGGGAGGGTCGGGGAGCAGTACTTC. It is translated as CASSLLTSGRVGEQYF. The chain uses TRBV7-9 and TRBJ2-7; 14 bases are shared with TRBD2. The CDR3 has 16 residues. Germline V CDR1 and CDR2: SEHNR, FQNEAQ (reference sequence). V was clipped by 3 bases and J by 7 bases; unmatched bases: 8.

This CDR3 reads CAWSPPSSYEQYF. The DNA for the CDR3 is TGTGCCTGGAGTCCCCCGAGCTCCTACGAGCAGTACTTC. The chain employs TRBV30 and TRBJ2-7; D is ambiguous. Germline V lookup: CDR1 GTSNPN, CDR2 SVGIG (reference sequence). This CDR3 comprises 13 residues. V was pared by 2 bases and J by 0 bases, with 8 bases between.

This rearrangement joins TRBV4-1 to TRBJ2-5; a weak D match, TRBD2 (7 bases). Between the trimmed V and J ends, which lost 6 bases and 2 bases, there was a span of 22 bases. Germline CDR1 and CDR2: MGHRA and YSYEKL. The CDR3 covers 17 residues. CDR3 in amino acids: CASSHRGAVGRQETQYF. The DNA of the CDR3 is TGCGCCAGCAGTCATCGGGGGGCAGTAGGAAGGCAAGAGACCCAGTACTTC.

This chain joins TRBV5-6 and TRBJ2-5, with 7 bases aligning to TRBD1. CDR3 length equals 15 residues. Germline V gene data show CDR1 as SGHDT and CDR2 as YYEEEE. J gave up 5 bases and V 4 bases, and 11 bases lay outside the gene matches. The CDR3 sequence is CASSAQGGYGETQYF. The CDR3 nucleotides read TGTGCCAGCAGCGCCCAAGGGGGCTATGGGGAGACCCAGTACTTC.